Listed below are T cell receptor beta chains from one sample, sequenced in a study. Each CDR3 protein gets one entry after TCRdb re-called the 5' RACE reads with MiXCR. The sample includes tens of thousands of distinct CDR3 sequences, roughly 33% of them seen just once. Material for sequencing was tumor-infiltrating naive CD4+ T cells sorted from the breast tumor. The receptors shown here come from a female donor with breast cancer. Both conserved end residues are part of each CDR3. D genes are given only for firm matches. A clone size is listed for some rows: how often the clone was seen (once, few, many), or a class if it is expanded.

clone_size: medium-sized; d_call: TRBD1; v_call: TRBV12-3/TRBV12-4; j_call: TRBJ1-2; cdr3_aa: CASSIRTGGSYGYTF; cdr3_nt: TGTGCCAGCAGTATACGGACAGGGGGATCCTATGGCTACACCTTC
clone_size: .; d_call: TRBD2; v_call: TRBV12-3/TRBV12-4; j_call: TRBJ2-1; cdr3_aa: CASSRGGSIYNEQFF; cdr3_nt: TGTGCCAGCAGTCGTGGCGGGAGTATATACAATGAGCAGTTCTTC
clone_size: few; d_call: .; v_call: TRBV2; j_call: TRBJ2-1; cdr3_aa: CASSEGLTSYNEQFF; cdr3_nt: TGTGCCAGCAGTGAAGGACTGACTTCCTACAATGAGCAGTTCTTC
clone_size: .; d_call: .; v_call: TRBV6-1; j_call: TRBJ1-2; cdr3_aa: CASSEYLQGNYGYTF; cdr3_nt: TGTGCCAGCAGTGAGTACCTTCAGGGTAACTATGGCTACACCTTC
clone_size: .; d_call: .; v_call: TRBV7-9; j_call: TRBJ1-4; cdr3_aa: CDSSLGEKLFF; cdr3_nt: TGTGACAGCAGCTTAGGAGAAAAACTGTTTTTT
clone_size: .; d_call: TRBD1; v_call: TRBV24-1; j_call: TRBJ1-2; cdr3_aa: CATSEGTGRANYGYTF; cdr3_nt: TGTGCCACCAGTGAAGGGACAGGCAGAGCTAACTATGGCTACACCTTC
clone_size: many; d_call: .; v_call: TRBV11-2; j_call: TRBJ2-1; cdr3_aa: CASSLDLVANEQFF; cdr3_nt: TGTGCCAGCAGCTTAGATTTGGTAGCGAATGAGCAGTTCTTC
clone_size: medium-sized; d_call: TRBD1; v_call: TRBV9; j_call: TRBJ2-7; cdr3_aa: CANLVRDRTYEQYF; cdr3_nt: TGTGCCAACCTTGTACGGGACAGGACCTACGAGCAGTACTTC
clone_size: many; d_call: .; v_call: TRBV2; j_call: TRBJ1-4; cdr3_aa: CASSVSGGRSEKLFF; cdr3_nt: TGTGCCAGCAGCGTCAGCGGGGGGCGAAGTGAAAAACTGTTTTTT
clone_size: few; d_call: .; v_call: TRBV10-2; j_call: TRBJ1-2; cdr3_aa: CASSEVPGRNGYTF; cdr3_nt: TGCGCCAGCAGTGAAGTTCCGGGAAGGAACGGCTACACCTTC